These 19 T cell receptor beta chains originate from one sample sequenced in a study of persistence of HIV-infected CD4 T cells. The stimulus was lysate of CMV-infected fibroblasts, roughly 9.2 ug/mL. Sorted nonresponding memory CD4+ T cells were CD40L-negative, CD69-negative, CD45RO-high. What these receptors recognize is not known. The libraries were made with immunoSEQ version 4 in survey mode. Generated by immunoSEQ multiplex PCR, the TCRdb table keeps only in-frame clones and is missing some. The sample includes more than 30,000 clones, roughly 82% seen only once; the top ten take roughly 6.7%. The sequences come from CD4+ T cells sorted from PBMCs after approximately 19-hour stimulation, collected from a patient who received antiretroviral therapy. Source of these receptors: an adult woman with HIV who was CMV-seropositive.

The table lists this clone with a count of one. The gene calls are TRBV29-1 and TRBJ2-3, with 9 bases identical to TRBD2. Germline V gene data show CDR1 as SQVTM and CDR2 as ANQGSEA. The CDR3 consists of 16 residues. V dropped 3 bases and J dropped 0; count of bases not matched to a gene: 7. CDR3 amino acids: CSVDGGTSRSTDTQYF. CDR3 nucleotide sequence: TGCAGCGTTGACGGGGGGACTAGCCGCAGCACAGATACGCAGTATTTT.

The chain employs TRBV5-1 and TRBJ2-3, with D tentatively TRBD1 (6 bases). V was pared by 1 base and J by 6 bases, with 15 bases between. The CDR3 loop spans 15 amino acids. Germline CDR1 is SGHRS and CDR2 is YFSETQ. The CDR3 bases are TGCGCCAGCAGCTTGACAGGGTCGACCTTCGATACGCAGTATTTT. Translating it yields CASSLTGSTFDTQYF.

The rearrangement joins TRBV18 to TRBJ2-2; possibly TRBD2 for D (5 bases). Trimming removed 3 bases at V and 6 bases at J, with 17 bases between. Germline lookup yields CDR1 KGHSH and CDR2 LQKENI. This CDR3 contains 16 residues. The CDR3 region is CASSPRFSGSAGELFF. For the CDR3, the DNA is TGTGCCAGCTCACCCCGTTTCTCGGGGTCCGCCGGGGAGCTGTTTTTT.

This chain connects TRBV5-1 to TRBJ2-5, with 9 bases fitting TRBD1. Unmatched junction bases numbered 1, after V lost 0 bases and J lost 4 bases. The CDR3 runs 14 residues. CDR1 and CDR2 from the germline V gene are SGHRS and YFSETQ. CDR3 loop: CASSLGGQGETQYF. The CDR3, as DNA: TGCGCCAGCAGCTTGGGGGGACAGGGAGAGACCCAGTACTTC.

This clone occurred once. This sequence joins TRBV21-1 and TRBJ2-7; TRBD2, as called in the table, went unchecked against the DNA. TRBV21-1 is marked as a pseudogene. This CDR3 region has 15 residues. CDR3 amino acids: CASSGGISSRNEQYF. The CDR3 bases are TGTGCCAGCAGCGGAGGGATATCCTCTCGGAACGAGCAGTACTTC.

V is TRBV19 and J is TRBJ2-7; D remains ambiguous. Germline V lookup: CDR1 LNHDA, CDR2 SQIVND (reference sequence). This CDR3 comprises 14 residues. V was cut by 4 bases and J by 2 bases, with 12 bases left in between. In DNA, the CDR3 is TGTGCCAGTAGTAAGAGAGCCGGTACCTACGAGCAGTACTTC. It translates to CASSKRAGTYEQYF.

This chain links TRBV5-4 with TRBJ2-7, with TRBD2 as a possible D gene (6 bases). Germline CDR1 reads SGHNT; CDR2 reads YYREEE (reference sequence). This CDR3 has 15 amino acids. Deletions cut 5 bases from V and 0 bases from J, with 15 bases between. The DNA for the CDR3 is TGTGCCAGCAGTCGCCGGGACTCGAACTCCTACGAGCAGTACTTC. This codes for CASSRRDSNSYEQYF.

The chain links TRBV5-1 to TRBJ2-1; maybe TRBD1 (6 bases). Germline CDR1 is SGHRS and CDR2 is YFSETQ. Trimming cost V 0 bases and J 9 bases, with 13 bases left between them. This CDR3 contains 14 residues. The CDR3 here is CASSLVTGRAEQFF. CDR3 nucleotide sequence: TGCGCCAGCAGCTTGGTCACAGGGCGGGCTGAGCAGTTCTTC.

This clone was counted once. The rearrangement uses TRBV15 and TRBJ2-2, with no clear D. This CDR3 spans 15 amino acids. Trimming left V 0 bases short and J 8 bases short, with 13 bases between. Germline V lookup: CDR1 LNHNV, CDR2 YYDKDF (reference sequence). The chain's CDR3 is CATSRDSRLGGELFF. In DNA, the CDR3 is TGTGCCACCAGCAGAGATAGCAGGTTGGGAGGGGAGCTGTTTTTT.

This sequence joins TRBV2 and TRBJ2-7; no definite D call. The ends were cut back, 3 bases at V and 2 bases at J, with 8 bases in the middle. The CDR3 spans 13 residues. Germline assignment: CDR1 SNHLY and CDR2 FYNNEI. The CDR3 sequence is CASSDPNPYEQYF. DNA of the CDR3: TGTGCCAGCAGTGACCCCAACCCCTACGAGCAGTACTTC. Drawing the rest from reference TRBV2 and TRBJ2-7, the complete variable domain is EPEVTQTPSHQVTQMGQEVILRCVPISNHLYFYWYRQILGQKVEFLVSFYNNEISEKSEIFDDQFSVERPDGSNFTLKIRSTKLEDSAMYFCASSDPNPYEQYFGPGTRLTVT.

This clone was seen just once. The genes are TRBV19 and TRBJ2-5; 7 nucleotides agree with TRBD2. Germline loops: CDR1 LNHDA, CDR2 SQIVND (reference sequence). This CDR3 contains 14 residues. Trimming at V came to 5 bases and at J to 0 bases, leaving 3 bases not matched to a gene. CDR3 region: CASSSGGHQETQYF. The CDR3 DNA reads TGTGCCAGTAGTTCGGGAGGCCACCAAGAGACCCAGTACTTC.

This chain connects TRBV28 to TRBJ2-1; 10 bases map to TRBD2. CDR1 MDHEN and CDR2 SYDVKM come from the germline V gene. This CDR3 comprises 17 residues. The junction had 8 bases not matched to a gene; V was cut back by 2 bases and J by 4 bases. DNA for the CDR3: TGTGCCAGCAGTTTACGGAGGACTAGCGGCATATACAATGAGCAGTTCTTC. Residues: CASSLRRTSGIYNEQFF.

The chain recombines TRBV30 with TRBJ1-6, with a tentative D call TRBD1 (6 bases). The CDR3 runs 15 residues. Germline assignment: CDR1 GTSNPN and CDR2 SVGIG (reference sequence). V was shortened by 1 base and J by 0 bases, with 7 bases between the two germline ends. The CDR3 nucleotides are TGTGCCTGGAGTGAACAGGGCTCCTATAATTCACCCCTCCACTTT. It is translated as CAWSEQGSYNSPLHF.

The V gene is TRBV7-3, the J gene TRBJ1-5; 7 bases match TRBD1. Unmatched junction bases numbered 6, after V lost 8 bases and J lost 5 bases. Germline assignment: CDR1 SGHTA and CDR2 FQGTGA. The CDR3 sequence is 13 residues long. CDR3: CASAYRGDQPQHF. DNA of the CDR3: TGTGCCAGCGCCTACAGGGGCGATCAGCCCCAGCATTTT.

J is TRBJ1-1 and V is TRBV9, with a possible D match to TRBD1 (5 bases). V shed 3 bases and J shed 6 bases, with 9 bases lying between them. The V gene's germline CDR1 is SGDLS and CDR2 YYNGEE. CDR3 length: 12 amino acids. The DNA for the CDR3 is TGTGCCAGCAGCGCAGAAGGGGCTGAAGCTTTCTTT. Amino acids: CASSAEGAEAFF.

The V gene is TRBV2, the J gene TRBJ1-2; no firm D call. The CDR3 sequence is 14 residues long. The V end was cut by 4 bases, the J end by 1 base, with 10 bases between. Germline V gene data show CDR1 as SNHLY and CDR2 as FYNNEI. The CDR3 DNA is TGTGCCAGCAGTGCCGGGAGTAGTAACTATGGCTACACCTTC. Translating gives CASSAGSSNYGYTF.

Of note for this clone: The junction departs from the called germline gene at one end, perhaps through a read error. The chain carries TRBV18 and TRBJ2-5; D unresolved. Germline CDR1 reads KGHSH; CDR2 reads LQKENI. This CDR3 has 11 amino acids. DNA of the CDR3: TGTGCCAGCTCGCCACAAGAGACCCAGTACTTC. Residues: CASSPQETQYF.

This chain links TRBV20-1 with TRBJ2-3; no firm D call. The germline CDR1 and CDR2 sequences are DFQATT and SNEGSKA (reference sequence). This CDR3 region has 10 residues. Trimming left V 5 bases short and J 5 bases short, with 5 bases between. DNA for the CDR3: TGCAGTGCTCCAAAAGATACGCAGTATTTT. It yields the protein CSAPKDTQYF.

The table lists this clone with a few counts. This CDR3 reads CAWSGGGFYGYTF. In nucleotides, the CDR3 is TGTGCCTGGAGCGGTGGTGGTTTTTATGGCTACACCTTC. The chain has TRBV30 and TRBJ1-2, with no clear D. The CDR3 is made up of 13 amino acids. Trimming stripped 3 bases from V and 5 bases from J, with 13 bases between. Germline CDR1 is GTSNPN and CDR2 is SVGIG (reference sequence).